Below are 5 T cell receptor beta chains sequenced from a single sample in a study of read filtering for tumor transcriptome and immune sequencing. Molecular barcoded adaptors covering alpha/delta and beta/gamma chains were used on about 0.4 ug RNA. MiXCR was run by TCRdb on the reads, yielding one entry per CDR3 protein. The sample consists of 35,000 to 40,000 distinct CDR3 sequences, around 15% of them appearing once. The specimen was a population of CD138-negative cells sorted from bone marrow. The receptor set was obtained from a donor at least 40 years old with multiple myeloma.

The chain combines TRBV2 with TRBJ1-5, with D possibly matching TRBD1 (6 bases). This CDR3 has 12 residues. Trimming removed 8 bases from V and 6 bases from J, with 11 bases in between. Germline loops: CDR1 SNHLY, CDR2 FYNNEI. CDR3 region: CASRGAGQPQHF. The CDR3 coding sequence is TGTGCCAGCCGGGGGGCAGGTCAGCCCCAGCATTTT.

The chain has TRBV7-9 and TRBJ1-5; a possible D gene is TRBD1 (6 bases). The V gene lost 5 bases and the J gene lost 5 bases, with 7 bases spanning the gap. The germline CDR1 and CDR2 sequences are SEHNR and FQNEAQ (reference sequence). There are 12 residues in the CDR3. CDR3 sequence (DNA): TGTGCCAGCAGCGGGGGCCATCAGCCCCAGCATTTT. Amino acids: CASSGGHQPQHF. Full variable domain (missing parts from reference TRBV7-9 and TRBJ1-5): DTGVSQNPRHKITKRGQNVTFRCDPISEHNRLYWYRQTLGQGPEFLTYFQNEAQLEKSRLLSDRFSAERPKGSFSTLEIQRTEQGDSAMYLCASSGGHQPQHFGDGTRLSIL.

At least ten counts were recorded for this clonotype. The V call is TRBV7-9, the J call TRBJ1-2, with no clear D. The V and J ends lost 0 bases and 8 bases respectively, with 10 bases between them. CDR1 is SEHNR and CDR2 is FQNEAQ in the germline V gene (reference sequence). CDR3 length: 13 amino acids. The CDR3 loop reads CASSLAGLLGYTF. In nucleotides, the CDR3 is TGTGCCAGCAGCTTAGCAGGGCTCCTGGGCTACACCTTC.

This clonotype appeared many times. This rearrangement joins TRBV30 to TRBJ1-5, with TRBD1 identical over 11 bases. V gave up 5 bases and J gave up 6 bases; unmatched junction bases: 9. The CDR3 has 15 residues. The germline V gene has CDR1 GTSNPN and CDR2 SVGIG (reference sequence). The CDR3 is CAWQPPGQGVQPQHF. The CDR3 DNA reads TGTGCCTGGCAACCTCCGGGACAGGGGGTTCAGCCCCAGCATTTT.

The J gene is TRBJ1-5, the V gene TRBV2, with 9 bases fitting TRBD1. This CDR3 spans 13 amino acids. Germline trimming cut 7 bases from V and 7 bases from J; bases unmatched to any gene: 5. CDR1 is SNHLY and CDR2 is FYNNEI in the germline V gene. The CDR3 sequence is CASNRDREQPQHF. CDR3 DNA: TGTGCCAGCAATCGGGACAGGGAGCAGCCCCAGCATTTT.